These T cell receptor beta chains were read from a single sample in a study of blood T cell dynamics during melanoma immunotherapy. TCRdb keeps only in-frame clones here, not all; method: immunoSEQ multiplex PCR. The sample has some 10,000 clones, 85% to 90% seen once. The source was blood, collected from a patient treated with checkpoint blockade. These TCRs come from a human donor with melanoma. CDR3s include the opening cysteine and the closing phenylalanine or tryptophan. A D gene is named only where the DNA matches it firmly. Clone size is not always given. Where it is, it says once, few, many or a class for expanded clones.

TRBV7-9	TRBD1	TRBJ1-2	.	TGTGCCAGCAGCTACGGCAGGGGGTCCTCCGGGGGCTACACCTTC	CASSYGRGSSGGYTF
TRBV7-3	TRBD1	TRBJ2-6	.	TGTGCCAGCAGCCCGGGGACAGGGGATCCTGGGGCCAACGTCCTGACTTTC	CASSPGTGDPGANVLTF
TRBV7-2	TRBD2	TRBJ2-3	.	TGTGCCAGCAGACGACCGGGACTAGGGCCAGATACGCAGTATTTT	CASRRPGLGPDTQYF
TRBV5-6	.	TRBJ2-3	.	TGTGCCAGCAGCTTGAGGGACGGGGCGTCAGATACGCAGTATTTT	CASSLRDGASDTQYF
TRBV30	.	TRBJ2-5	.	TGTGCCTGGAGTGGGAGTCAGGCAGAGACCCAGTACTTC	CAWSGSQAETQYF
TRBV4-3	.	TRBJ1-1	.	TGCGCCAGCAGCCAAGATCGGATAGGTGAAGCTTTCTTT	CASSQDRIGEAFF
TRBV4-3	.	TRBJ2-1	.	TGCGCCAGCAGCCAAGGGGCCTCTTCGGGTGAGCAGTTCTTC	CASSQGASSGEQFF
TRBV6-1	.	TRBJ2-7	.	TGTGCCAGCCTCTCTGCGTCCTACGAGCAGTACTTC	CASLSASYEQYF
TRBV7-9	.	TRBJ1-1	.	TGTGCCAGCAGCTTAGGAACGGGGGGCGAAGCTTTCTTT	CASSLGTGGEAFF
TRBV9	TRBD1	TRBJ1-5	.	TGTGCCAGCAGCGCCCCCCCCGGGACAGCCTATAGCAATCAGCCCCAGCATTTT	CASSAPPGTAYSNQPQHF
TRBV5-4	.	TRBJ2-5	.	TGTGCCAGCAGCTTGGTAGGGGAGACCCAGTACTTC	CASSLVGETQYF
TRBV2	TRBD1	TRBJ2-3	.	TGTGCCAGCAGTTTTGAACAGGGGATAGATACGCAGTATTTT	CASSFEQGIDTQYF
TRBV11-3	.	TRBJ2-5	.	TGTGCCAGCAAGGAGAGAGAGACCCAGTACTTC	CASKERETQYF
TRBV19	TRBD2	TRBJ2-1	.	TGTGCCAGTAGTACATTAGCGGGGGGGCCACGGAATGAGCAGTTCTTC	CASSTLAGGPRNEQFF
TRBV19	.	TRBJ1-5	few	TGTGCCAGTAGTGTCGACAGTACTAGCAATCAGCCCCAGCATTTT	CASSVDSTSNQPQHF
TRBV7-2	.	TRBJ2-5	.	TGTGCCAGCAGCCCCCGGCCCCCGCCTGAGACCCAGTACTTC	CASSPRPPPETQYF
TRBV6-5	.	TRBJ2-1	.	TGTGCCAGCAGTTATCAAAATGAGCAGTTCTTC	CASSYQNEQFF
TRBV5-1	TRBD2	TRBJ2-2	.	TGCGCCAGCAGCTTTGTAAGCGGGGGGGGCTCCCGGACCGGGGAGCTGTTTTTT	CASSFVSGGGSRTGELFF
TRBV6-4	TRBD1	TRBJ2-1	.	TGTGCCAGCAGGAGGGAGACAGGGGTTGATGAGCAGTTCTTC	CASRRETGVDEQFF
TRBV6-5	.	TRBJ1-2	few	TGTGCCAGCGGAGGCGGTTATGGCTACACCTTC	CASGGGYGYTF
TRBV5-1	.	TRBJ2-7	.	TGCGCCAGCAGCTCCCCAGGAGGCGAGCAGTACTTC	CASSSPGGEQYF
TRBV9	.	TRBJ2-7	.	TGTGCCAGCAGCGTGGGGTCGGACGGGACGTACGGGCAGTACTTC	CASSVGSDGTYGQYF
TRBV14	TRBD1	TRBJ1-1	.	TGTGCCAGCAGCCAAGATCATGTGGACAGGGGGAACACTGAAGCTTTCTTT	CASSQDHVDRGNTEAFF
TRBV5-1	TRBD2	TRBJ2-5	.	TGCGCCAGCAGCTTGGTGAGCGGGGTGGACCAAGAGACCCAGTACTTC	CASSLVSGVDQETQYF
TRBV7-2	.	TRBJ2-3	.	TGTGCCAGCAGCTTAGGGGCCTTCACAGATACGCAGTATTTT	CASSLGAFTDTQYF
TRBV19	TRBD1	TRBJ2-1	.	TGTGCCAGTAGGGGACAGGGGAACGGTGAGCAGTTCTTC	CASRGQGNGEQFF
TRBV7-9	.	TRBJ1-1	.	TGTGCCAGCAGCTTAGTTCTTACAAACACTGAAGCTTTCTTT	CASSLVLTNTEAFF
TRBV7-2	TRBD1	TRBJ1-5	.	TGTGCCAGCAGCTCAGGGGGCTCCCGTAATCAGCCCCAGCATTTT	CASSSGGSRNQPQHF
TRBV18	.	TRBJ1-5	.	TGTGCCAGCTCACCAGATAGCAATCAGCCCCAGCATTTT	CASSPDSNQPQHF
TRBV6-5	.	TRBJ1-1	.	TGTGCCAGCAGTTACCACGGGGGGGAAGCTTTCTTT	CASSYHGGEAFF